Reported below is one TCR beta chain. This clonotype was found many times. Its recognized antigen is unknown. Base qualities are not recorded, but no much larger clone differs from it by a single base. Libraries were prepared through RT-PCR. The instrument was a NextSeq 550. In TCRdb, the public reads were trimmed at Q25 with fastp and aligned with MiXCR, with productive beta chains retained. Merged by CDR3 protein, the rows form single entries marked with the most common genes and DNA. This sample lists about a million distinct CDR3 sequences; more than 15% were detected once. The ten largest clones take up around 5.5% of the sample. The sample comes from a study of patients and donors after allogeneic stem cell transplantation (dated by TCRdb to 2019 to 2021). CDR1 and CDR2 were assigned from the germline V gene as SGHRS and YFSETQ. From its cysteine to its phenylalanine, the CDR3 spans 13 amino acids. The retained sequence is limited to the CDR3, 39 bases, with the frame set at the first base. Relative to germline, V is 0 bases shorter and J is 0 bases shorter, with 3 bases between their ends.

The receptor's source is a human donor who was either an allogeneic HSCT recipient or a stem cell or donor lymphocyte infusion donor (not recorded which). It is not recorded whose cells these are; they may come from a transplant donor. The material sequenced was blood, either unsorted or a sorted T cell fraction (not recorded which). The chain is encoded by TRBV5-1 joined to TRBJ1-1; confidence is insufficient to name the D gene. The encoded CDR3 is CASSLDLNTEAFF. In nucleotides, the sequence is TGCGCCAGCAGCTTGGATCTGAACACTGAAGCTTTCTTT.